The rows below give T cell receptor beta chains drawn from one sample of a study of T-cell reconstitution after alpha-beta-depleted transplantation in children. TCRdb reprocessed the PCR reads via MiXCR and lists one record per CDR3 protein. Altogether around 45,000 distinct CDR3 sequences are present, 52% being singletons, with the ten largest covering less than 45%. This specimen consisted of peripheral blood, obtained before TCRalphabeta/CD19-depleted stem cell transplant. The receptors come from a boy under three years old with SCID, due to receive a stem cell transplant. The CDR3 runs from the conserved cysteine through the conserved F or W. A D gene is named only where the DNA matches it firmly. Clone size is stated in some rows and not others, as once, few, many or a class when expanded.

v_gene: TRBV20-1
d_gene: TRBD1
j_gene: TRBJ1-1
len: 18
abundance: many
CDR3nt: TGCAGTGCTAGAGATAAAGATCGACAGGGACCCTTGGGCACTGAAGCTTTCTTT
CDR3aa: CSARDKDRQGPLGTEAFF

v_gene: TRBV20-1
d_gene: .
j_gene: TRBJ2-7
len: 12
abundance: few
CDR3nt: TGCAGTGCTAGACCAGGGTCTGGCGAGCAGTACTTC
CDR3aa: CSARPGSGEQYF

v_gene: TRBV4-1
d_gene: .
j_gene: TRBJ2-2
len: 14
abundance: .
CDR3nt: TGCGCCAGCAGCCAAGATCGAACACCCGGGGAGCTGTTTTTT
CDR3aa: CASSQDRTPGELFF

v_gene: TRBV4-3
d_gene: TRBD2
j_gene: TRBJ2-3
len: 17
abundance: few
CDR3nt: TGCGCCAGCAGCCAAGATCGGGGAGCGGGAAGCACAGATACGCAGTATTTT
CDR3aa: CASSQDRGAGSTDTQYF

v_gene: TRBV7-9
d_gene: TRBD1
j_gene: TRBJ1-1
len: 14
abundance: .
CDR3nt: TGTGCCAGCAGTCTGAGGGGGACAGGGGGCATAGCTTTCTTT
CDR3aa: CASSLRGTGGIAFF

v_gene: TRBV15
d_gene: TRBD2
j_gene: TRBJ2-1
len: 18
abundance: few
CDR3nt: TGTGCCACCAGCACTCCCCGGACTAGCGGGGGGGAGGTGAATGAGCAGTTCTTC
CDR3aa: CATSTPRTSGGEVNEQFF

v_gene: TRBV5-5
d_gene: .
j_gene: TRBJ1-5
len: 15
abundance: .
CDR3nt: TGTGCCAGCAGCGGAGACAGGATGGGAAATCAGCCCCAGCATTTT
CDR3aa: CASSGDRMGNQPQHF

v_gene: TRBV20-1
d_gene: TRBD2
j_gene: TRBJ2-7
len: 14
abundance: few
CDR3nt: TGCAGTGCTAGCCTGACTAGCGGTGTCTACGAGCAGTACTTC
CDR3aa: CSASLTSGVYEQYF

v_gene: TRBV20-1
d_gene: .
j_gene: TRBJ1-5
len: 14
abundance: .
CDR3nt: TGCAGTGCTAGAGGAAGGGGTGAGAGTCAGCCCCAGCATTTT
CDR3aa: CSARGRGESQPQHF

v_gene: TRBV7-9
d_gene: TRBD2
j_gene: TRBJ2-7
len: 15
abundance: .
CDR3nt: TGTGCCAGCAGCATAAGTATTAGCGGGGGCAACGAGCAGTACTTC
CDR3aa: CASSISISGGNEQYF

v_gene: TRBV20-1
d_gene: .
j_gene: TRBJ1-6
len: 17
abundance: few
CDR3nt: TGCAGTGCTAGAGATCTAGGGGAGGGCTCCTATAATTCACCCCTCCACTTT
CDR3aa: CSARDLGEGSYNSPLHF

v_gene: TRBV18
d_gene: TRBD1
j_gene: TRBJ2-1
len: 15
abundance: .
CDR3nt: TGTGCCAGCTCACCACAGGGACAGGGGGGAAATGAGCAGTTCTTC
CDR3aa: CASSPQGQGGNEQFF

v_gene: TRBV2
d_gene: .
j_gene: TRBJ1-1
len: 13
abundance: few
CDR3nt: TGTGCCAGCGGGGCCGGGAGTAACACTGAAGCTTTCTTT
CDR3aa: CASGAGSNTEAFF

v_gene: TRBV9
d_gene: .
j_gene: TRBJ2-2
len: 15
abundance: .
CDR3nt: TGTGCCAGCAGCCCTCATTCAGGGTCCACCGGGGAGCTGTTTTTT
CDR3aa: CASSPHSGSTGELFF

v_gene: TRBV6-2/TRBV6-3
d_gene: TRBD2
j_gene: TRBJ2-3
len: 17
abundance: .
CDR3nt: TGTGCCAGCAGTCAGTCCGCTAGCGGCTTTTTCACAGATACGCAGTATTTT
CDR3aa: CASSQSASGFFTDTQYF

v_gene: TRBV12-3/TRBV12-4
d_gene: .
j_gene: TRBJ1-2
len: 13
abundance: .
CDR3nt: TGTGCCAGCAGCAATACAGGGACGGATGGCTACACCTTC
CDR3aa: CASSNTGTDGYTF

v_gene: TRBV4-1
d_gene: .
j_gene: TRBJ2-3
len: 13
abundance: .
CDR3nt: TGCGCCACGGGGGCCCTGGACACAGATACGCAGTATTTT
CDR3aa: CATGALDTDTQYF

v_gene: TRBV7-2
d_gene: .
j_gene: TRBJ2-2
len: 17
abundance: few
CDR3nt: TGTGCCAGCAGCTCACTTTCCGGGACACTGAACACCGGGGAGCTGTTTTTT
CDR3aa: CASSSLSGTLNTGELFF

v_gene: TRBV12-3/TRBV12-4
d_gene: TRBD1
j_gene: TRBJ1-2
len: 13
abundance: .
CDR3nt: TGTGCCAGCAGTTTACGGGACAGCTATGGCTACACCTTC
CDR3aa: CASSLRDSYGYTF

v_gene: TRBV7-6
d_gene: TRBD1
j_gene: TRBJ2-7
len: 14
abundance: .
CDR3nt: TGTGCCAGCAGCCGTGGACAGGGAGTCAACGAGCAGTACTTC
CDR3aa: CASSRGQGVNEQYF

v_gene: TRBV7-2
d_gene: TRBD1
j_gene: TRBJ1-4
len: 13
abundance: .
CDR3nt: TGTGCCAGCAGCGCGACAGGGGGGGAAAAACTGTTTTTT
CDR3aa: CASSATGGEKLFF

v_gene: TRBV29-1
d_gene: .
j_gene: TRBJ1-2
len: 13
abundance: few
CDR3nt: TGCAGCGTTCGTCGTAGGGCCCTCGGCGGCTACACCTTC
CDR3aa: CSVRRRALGGYTF

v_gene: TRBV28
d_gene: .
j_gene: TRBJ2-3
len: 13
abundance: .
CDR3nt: TGTGCCAGCCGGCCTAACAACACAGATACGCAGTATTTT
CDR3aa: CASRPNNTDTQYF

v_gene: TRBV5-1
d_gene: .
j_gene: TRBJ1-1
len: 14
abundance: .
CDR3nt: TGCGCCAGCAGCTATTCTTCCAGGGACACTGAAGCTTTCTTT
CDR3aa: CASSYSSRDTEAFF

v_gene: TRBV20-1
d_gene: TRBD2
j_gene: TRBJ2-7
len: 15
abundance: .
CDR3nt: TGCAGTGCTAGAGATCCCCGGACTAGGGTTTACGAGCAGTACTTC
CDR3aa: CSARDPRTRVYEQYF

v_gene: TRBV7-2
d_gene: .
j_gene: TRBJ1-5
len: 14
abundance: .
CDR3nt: TGTGCCAGCAGCTTACTACAGGGTAATCAGCCCCAGCATTTT
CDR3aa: CASSLLQGNQPQHF

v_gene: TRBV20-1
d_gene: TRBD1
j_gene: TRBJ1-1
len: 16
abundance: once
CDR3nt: TGCAGTGCTAGAGTTCATCCCGGGACAGGGGGTATTTTAGCTTTCTTT
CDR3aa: CSARVHPGTGGILAFF

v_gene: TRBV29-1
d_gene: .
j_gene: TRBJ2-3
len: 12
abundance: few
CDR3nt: TGCAGCGTTCGGACAGACACAGATACGCAGTATTTT
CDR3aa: CSVRTDTDTQYF

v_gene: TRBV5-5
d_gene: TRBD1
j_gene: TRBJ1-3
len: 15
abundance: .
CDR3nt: TGTGCCAGCAGTCCGGACAGGAACTCTGGAAACACCATATATTTT
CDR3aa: CASSPDRNSGNTIYF

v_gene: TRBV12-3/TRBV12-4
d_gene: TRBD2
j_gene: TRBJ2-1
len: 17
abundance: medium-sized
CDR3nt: TGTGCCACCCGAACCGGGACTAGCGGGGGGGCTTACAATGAGCAGTTCTTC
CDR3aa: CATRTGTSGGAYNEQFF

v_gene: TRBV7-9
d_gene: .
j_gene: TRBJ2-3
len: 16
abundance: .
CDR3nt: TGTGCCAGCAGCTTGATACGGGGGTCGAGCACAGATACGCAGTATTTT
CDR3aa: CASSLIRGSSTDTQYF

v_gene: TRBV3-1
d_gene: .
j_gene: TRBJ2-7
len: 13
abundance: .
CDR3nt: TGTGCCAGCAGCCAAGGACAGACCTACGAGCAGTACTTC
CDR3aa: CASSQGQTYEQYF

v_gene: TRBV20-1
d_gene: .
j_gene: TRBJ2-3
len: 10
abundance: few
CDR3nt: TGCAGTGCTGGGGGGGATACGCAGTATTTT
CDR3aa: CSAGGDTQYF